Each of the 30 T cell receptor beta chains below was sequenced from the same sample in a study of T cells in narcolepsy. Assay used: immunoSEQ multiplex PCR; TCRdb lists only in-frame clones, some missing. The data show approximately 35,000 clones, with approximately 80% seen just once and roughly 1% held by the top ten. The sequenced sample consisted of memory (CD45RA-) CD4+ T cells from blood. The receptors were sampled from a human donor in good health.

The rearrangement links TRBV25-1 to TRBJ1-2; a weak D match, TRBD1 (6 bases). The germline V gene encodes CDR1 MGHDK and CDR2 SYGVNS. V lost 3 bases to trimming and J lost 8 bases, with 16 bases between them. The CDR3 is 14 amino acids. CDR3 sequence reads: CASSERPGTRGYTF. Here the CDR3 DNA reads TGTGCCAGCAGTGAGCGACCCGGGACAAGGGGCTACACCTTC.

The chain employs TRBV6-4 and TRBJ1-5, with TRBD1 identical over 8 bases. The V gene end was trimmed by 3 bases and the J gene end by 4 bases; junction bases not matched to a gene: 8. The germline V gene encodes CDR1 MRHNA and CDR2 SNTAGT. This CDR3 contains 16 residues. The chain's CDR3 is CASSERTGTLNQPQHF. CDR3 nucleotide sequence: TGTGCCAGCAGTGAAAGGACAGGGACCCTGAATCAGCCCCAGCATTTT.

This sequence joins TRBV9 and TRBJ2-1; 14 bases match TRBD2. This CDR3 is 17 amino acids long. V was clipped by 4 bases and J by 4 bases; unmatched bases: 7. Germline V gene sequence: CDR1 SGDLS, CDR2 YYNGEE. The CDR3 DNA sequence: TGTGCCAGCAGCCCGACTAGCGGGAGGGCGAAGTACAATGAGCAGTTCTTC. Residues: CASSPTSGRAKYNEQFF. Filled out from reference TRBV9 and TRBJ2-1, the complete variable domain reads DSGVTQTPKHLITATGQRVTLRCSPRSGDLSVYWYQQSLDQGLQFLIQYYNGEERAKGNILERFSAQQFPDLHSELNLSSLELGDSALYFCASSPTSGRAKYNEQFFGPGTRLTVL.

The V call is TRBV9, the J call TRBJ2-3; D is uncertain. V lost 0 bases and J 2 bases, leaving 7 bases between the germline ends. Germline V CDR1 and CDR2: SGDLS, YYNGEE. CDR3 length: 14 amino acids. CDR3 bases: TGTGCCAGCAGCGTAGAGGCTGTCACAGATACGCAGTATTTT. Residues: CASSVEAVTDTQYF.

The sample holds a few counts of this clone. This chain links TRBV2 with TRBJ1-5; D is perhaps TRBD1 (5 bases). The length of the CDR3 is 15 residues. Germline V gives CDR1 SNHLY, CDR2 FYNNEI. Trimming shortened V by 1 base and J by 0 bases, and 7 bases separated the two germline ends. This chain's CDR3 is CASSEEGRSNQPQHF. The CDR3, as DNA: TGTGCCAGCAGTGAAGAGGGGCGTAGCAATCAGCCCCAGCATTTT.

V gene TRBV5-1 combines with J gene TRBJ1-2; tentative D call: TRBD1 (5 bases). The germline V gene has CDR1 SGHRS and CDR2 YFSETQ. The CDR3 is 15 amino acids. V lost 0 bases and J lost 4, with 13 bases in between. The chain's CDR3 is CASSLAQQGGYGYTF. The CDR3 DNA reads TGCGCCAGCAGCTTGGCACAGCAGGGCGGCTATGGCTACACCTTC.

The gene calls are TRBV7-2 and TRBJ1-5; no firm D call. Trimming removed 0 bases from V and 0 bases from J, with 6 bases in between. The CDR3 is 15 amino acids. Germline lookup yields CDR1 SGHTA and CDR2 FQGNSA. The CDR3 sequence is CASSLALYSNQPQHF. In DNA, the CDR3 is TGTGCCAGCAGCTTAGCGCTGTATAGCAATCAGCCCCAGCATTTT.

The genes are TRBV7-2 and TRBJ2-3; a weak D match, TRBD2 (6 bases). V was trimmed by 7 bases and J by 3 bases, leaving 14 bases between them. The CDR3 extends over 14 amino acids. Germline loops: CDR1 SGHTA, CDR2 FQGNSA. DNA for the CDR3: TGTGCCAGCAATCGGGACTCCCAGACAGATACGCAGTATTTT. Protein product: CASNRDSQTDTQYF.

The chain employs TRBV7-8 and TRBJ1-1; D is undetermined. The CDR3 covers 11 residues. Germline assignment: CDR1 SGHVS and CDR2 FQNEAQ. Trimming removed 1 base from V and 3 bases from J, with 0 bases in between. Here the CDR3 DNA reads TGTGCCAGCAGCTTAGACACTGAAGCTTTCTTT. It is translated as CASSLDTEAFF.

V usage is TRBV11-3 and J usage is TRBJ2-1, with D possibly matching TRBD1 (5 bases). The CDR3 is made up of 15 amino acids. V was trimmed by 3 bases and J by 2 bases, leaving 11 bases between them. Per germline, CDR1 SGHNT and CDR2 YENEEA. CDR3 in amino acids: CASSFGRGPYNEQFF. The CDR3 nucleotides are TGTGCCAGCAGCTTTGGAAGGGGTCCCTACAATGAGCAGTTCTTC. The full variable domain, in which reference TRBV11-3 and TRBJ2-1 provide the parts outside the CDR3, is EAGVVQSPRYKIIEKKQPVAFWCNPISGHNTLYWYLQNLGQGPELLIRYENEEAVDDSQLPKDRFSAERLKGVDSTLKIQPAELGDSAVYLCASSFGRGPYNEQFFGPGTRLTVL.

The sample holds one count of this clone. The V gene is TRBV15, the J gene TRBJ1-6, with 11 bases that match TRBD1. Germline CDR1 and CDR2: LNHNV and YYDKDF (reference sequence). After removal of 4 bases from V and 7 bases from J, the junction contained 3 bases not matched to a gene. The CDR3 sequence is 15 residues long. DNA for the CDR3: TGTGCCACCAGCATAGGGACAGGGGGAAATTCACCCCTCCACTTT. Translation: CATSIGTGGNSPLHF.

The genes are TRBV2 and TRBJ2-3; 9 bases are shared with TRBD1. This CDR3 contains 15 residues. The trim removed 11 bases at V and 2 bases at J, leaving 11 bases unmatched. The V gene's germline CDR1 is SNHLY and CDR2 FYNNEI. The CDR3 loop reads CAGRGTGILTDTQYF. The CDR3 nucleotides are TGTGCCGGCCGGGGGACAGGGATCCTCACAGATACGCAGTATTTT. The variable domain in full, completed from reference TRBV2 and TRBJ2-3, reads EPEVTQTPSHQVTQMGQEVILRCVPISNHLYFYWYRQILGQKVEFLVSFYNNEISEKSEIFDDQFSVERPDGSNFTLKIRSTKLEDSAMYFCAGRGTGILTDTQYFGPGTRLTVL.

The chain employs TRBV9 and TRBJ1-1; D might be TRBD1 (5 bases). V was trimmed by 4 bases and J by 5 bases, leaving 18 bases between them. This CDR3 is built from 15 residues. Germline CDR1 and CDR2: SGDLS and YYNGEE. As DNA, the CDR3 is TGTGCCAGCAGCACCTCGACAGTCCTGGGTACTGAAGCTTTCTTT. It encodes CASSTSTVLGTEAFF. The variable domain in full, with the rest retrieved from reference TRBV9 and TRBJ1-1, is DSGVTQTPKHLITATGQRVTLRCSPRSGDLSVYWYQQSLDQGLQFLIQYYNGEERAKGNILERFSAQQFPDLHSELNLSSLELGDSALYFCASSTSTVLGTEAFFGQGTRLTVV.

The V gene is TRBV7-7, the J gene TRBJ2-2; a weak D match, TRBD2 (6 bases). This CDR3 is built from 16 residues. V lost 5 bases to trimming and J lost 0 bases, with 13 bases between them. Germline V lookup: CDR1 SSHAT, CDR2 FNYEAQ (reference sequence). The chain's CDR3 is CASSPSGVANTGELFF. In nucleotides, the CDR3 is TGTGCCAGCAGCCCCTCGGGGGTCGCGAACACCGGGGAGCTGTTTTTT.

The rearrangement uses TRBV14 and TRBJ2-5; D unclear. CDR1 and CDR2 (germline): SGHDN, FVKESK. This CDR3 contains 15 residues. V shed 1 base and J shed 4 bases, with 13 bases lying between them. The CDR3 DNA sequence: TGTGCCAGCAGCCAAGGATTCCGGGTAGCAGAGACCCAGTACTTC. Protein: CASSQGFRVAETQYF.

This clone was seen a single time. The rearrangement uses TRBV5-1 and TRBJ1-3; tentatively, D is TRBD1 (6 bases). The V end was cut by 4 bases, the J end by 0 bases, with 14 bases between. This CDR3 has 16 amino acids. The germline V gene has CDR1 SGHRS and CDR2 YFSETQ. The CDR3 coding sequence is TGCGCCAGCAGCACCTTCGGGACACGCTCTGGAAACACCATATATTTT. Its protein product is CASSTFGTRSGNTIYF. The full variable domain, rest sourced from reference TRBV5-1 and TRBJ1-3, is KAGVTQTPRYLIKTRGQQVTLSCSPISGHRSVSWYQQTPGQGLQFLFEYFSETQRNKGNFPGRFSGRQFSNSRSEMNVSTLELGDSALYLCASSTFGTRSGNTIYFGEGSWLTVV.

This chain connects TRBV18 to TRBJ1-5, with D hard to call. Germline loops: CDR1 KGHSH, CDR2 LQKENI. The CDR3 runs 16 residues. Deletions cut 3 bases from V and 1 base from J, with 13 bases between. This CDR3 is CASSPSGPLSNQPQHF. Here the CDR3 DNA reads TGTGCCAGCTCACCGAGTGGGCCTCTGAGCAATCAGCCCCAGCATTTT.

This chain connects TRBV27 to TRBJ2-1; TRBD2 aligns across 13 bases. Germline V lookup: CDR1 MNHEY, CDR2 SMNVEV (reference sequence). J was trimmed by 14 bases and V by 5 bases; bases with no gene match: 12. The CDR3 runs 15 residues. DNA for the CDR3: TGTGCCAGCAGTATACCGGGACTAGCGGGACCCACGGAGTTCTTC. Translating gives CASSIPGLAGPTEFF.

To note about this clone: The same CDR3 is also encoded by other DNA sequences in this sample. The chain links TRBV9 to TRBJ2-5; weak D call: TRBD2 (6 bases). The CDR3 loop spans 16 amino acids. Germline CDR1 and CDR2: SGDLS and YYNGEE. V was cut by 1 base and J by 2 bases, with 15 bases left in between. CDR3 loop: CASSVRGGDLQETQYF. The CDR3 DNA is TGTGCCAGCAGCGTACGTGGCGGGGACTTACAAGAGACCCAGTACTTC.

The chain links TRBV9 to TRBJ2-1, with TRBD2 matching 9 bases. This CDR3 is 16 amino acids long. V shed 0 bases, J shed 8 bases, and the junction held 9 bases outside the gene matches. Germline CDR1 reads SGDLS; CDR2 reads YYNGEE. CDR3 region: CASSVEAGGPADEQFF. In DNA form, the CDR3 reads TGTGCCAGCAGCGTAGAGGCGGGGGGGCCAGCCGATGAGCAGTTCTTC. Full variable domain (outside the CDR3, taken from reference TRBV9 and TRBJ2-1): DSGVTQTPKHLITATGQRVTLRCSPRSGDLSVYWYQQSLDQGLQFLIQYYNGEERAKGNILERFSAQQFPDLHSELNLSSLELGDSALYFCASSVEAGGPADEQFFGPGTRLTVL.

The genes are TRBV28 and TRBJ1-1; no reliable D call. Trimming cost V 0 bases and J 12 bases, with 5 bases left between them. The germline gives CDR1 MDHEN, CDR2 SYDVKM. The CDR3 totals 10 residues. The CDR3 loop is CASSLWWTFF. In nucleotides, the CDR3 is TGTGCCAGCAGTTTATGGTGGACTTTCTTT.

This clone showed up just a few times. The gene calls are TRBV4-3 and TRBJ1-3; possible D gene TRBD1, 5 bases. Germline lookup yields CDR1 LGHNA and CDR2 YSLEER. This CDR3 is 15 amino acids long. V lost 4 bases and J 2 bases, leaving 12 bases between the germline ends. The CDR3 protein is CASSRDRAAGNTIYF. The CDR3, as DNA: TGCGCCAGCAGCCGCGACAGAGCTGCTGGAAACACCATATATTTT.

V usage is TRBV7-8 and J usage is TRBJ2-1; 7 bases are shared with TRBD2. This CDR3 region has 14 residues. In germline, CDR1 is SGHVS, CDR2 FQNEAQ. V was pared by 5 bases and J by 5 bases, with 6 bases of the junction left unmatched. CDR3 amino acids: CASSPTSAHNEQFF. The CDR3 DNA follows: TGTGCCAGCAGCCCTACTAGCGCCCACAATGAGCAGTTCTTC.

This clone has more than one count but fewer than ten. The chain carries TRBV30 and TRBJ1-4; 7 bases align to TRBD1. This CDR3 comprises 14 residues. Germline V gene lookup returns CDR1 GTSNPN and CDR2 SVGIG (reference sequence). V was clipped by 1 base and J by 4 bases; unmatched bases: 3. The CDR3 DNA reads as TGTGCCTGGAGTGATGACAGGGTTAATGAAAAACTGTTTTTT. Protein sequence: CAWSDDRVNEKLFF.

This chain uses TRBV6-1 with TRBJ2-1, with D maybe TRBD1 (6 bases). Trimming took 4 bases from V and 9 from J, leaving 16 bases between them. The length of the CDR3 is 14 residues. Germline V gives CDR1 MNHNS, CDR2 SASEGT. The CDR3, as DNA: TGTGCCAGCAGTGCCACACGACAGGCACTTGAGCAGTTCTTC. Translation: CASSATRQALEQFF.

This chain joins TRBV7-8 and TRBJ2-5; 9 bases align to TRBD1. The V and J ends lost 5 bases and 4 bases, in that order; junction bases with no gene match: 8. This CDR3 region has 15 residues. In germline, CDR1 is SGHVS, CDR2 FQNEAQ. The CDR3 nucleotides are TGTGCCAGCAGCACGTTCGGGACAGGGCGAGAGACCCAGTACTTC. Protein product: CASSTFGTGRETQYF.

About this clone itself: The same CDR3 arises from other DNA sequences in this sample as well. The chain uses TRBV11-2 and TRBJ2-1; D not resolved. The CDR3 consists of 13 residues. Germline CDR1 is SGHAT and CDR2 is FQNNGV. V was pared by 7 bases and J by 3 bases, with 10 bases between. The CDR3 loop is CASTRQFYNEQFF. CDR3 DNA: TGTGCCAGCACACGACAATTCTACAATGAGCAGTTCTTC.

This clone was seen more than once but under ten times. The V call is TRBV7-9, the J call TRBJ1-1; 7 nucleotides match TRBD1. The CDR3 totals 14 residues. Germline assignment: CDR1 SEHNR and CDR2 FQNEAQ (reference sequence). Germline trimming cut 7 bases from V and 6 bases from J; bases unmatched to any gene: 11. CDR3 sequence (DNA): TGTGCCAGCACCTCACAGGGGAGGGGTCCTGAAGCTTTCTTT. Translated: CASTSQGRGPEAFF.

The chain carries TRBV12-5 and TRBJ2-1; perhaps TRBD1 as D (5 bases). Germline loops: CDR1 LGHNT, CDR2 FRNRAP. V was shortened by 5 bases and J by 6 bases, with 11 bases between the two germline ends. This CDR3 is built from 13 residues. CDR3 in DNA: TGTGCTAGTGGTCTATGGACATCCAATGAGCAGTTCTTC. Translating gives CASGLWTSNEQFF.

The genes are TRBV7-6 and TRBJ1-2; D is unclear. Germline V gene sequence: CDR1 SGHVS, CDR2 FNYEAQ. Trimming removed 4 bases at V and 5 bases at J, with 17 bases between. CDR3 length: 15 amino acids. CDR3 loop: CASSSQTGPLYGYTF. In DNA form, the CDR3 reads TGTGCCAGCAGCTCCCAAACGGGCCCCTTATATGGCTACACCTTC.